This entry describes one T cell receptor (beta chain). Its antigen is currently unknown. These data come from a study of blood T cells in healthy people across ages. About the research overall: Per two T cells, template switching captured roughly one barcoded beta molecule.

Samples each yielded at least 5 micrograms of total RNA. Study conclusions and caveats: A roughly linear fall in TCR beta diversity per million T cells was seen with increasing age. For the donors, CMV status was unknown and possibly confounded expanded clonotype changes.

Combining a sample-barcoded 5' primer with a J-beta primer mix, a second PCR ran for 7 to 11 cycles. MiXCR, run by TCRdb on the 5' RACE reads, gives a single entry per CDR3 protein. This sample has about 1.8 million distinct CDR3 sequences; about 49% occur once, and the top ten carry roughly 2.1%. This CDR3 is built from 15 residues. V dropped 0 bases and J dropped 3 bases, with 11 bases sitting between them. Germline V lookup: CDR1 LGHDT, CDR2 YNNKEL (reference sequence). This TCR derives from a woman aged 40 to 50 in good health. Sequenced material: blood. V is TRBV3-1 and J is TRBJ2-5, with D uncertain. This CDR3 reads CASSQESDWEETQYF. The CDR3 nucleotides are TGTGCCAGCAGCCAAGAATCAGACTGGGAAGAGACCCAGTACTTC.